These T cell receptor beta chains were read from a single sample in a study of T cells in Graves' hyperthyroidism and ophthalmopathy. Via MiXCR, TCRdb re-called the multiplex PCR reads, giving one row per CDR3 protein. The sample has more than 500,000 distinct CDR3 sequences, approximately 48% seen once. Sequencing input: peripheral blood or thyroid tissue (not recorded which). These receptors came from an adult woman with Graves' disease, either hyperthyroidism or ophthalmopathy (not recorded which). Both conserved end residues are part of each CDR3. A D gene is named only where the DNA matches it firmly. A clone size is listed for some rows: how often the clone was seen (once, few, many), or a class if it is expanded.

>.|TRBV7-9|TRBJ1-2|.
TGTGCCAGCAGCTCGAACGACGCGGGCTACACCTTC
CASSSNDAGYTF
>TRBD1|TRBV5-1|TRBJ1-1|many
TGTGCCAGCAGCTTGACAGGGCTGAACACTGAAGCTTTCTTT
CASSLTGLNTEAFF
>TRBD1|TRBV20-1|TRBJ1-4|.
TGCAGTGCCCGTGGACAGGATGAAAAACTGTTTTTT
CSARGQDEKLFF
>.|TRBV2|TRBJ2-5|once
TGTGCCAGCAAGGACCTCGAAGAGACCCAGTACTTC
CASKDLEETQYF
>.|TRBV7-2|TRBJ2-7|.
TGTGCCACCAGTGATTTAGTAGAGCAGTACTTC
CATSDLVEQYF
>.|TRBV19|TRBJ1-1|.
TGTGCCAGTAGTATAAGGGGGGCCGCCCCGCAGGGCACTGAAGCTTTCTTT
CASSIRGAAPQGTEAFF
>.|TRBV20-1|TRBJ2-2|many
TGCAGTGCCGGGACTTGGACCGGGGAGCTGTTTTTT
CSAGTWTGELFF
>.|TRBV12-3/TRBV12-4|TRBJ1-2|many
TGTGCCAGCAGTTTTACCCCGGGCAGGGAGGCTAACTATGGCTACACCTTC
CASSFTPGREANYGYTF
>TRBD1|TRBV12-3/TRBV12-4|TRBJ1-5|once
TGTGCCAGCAGCGTACTTACAGGGGGGGGCAATCAGCCCCAGCATTTT
CASSVLTGGGNQPQHF
>TRBD2|TRBV5-1|TRBJ2-5|many
TGCGCCAGCAGCTTGGGGGACTACCACCACCAAGAGACCCAGTACTTC
CASSLGDYHHQETQYF
>.|TRBV10-3|TRBJ2-6|once
TGTGCCATCAGTGCAAGTCTAGCGGCCAACGTCCTGACTTTC
CAISASLAANVLTF